This is a list of T cell receptor beta chains from one sample in a study of neurological immune-mediated disorders. Each CDR3 protein gets one entry after TCRdb re-called the 5' RACE reads with MiXCR. The table lists more than 40,000 distinct CDR3 sequences, roughly 13% of them singletons, with 7.5% to 9.5% in the top ten. Sequences were obtained from PBMCs. The receptors derive from a male donor with HTLV-1-associated myelopathy (HAM/TSP). CDR3s include the opening cysteine and the closing phenylalanine or tryptophan. The D gene is left open where the match is weak. Size is stated for part of the rows, as once, few or many counts, or as a class when the clone is expanded.

d_gene	abundance	v_gene	j_gene	CDR3nt	CDR3aa
.	many	TRBV6-1	TRBJ2-7	TGTGCCAGCACCCACGGAGCCTACGAGCAGTACTTC	CASTHGAYEQYF
.	once	TRBV3-1	TRBJ1-1	TGTGCCAGCAGCCCCCAGGGGAGGGACACTGAAGCTTTCTTT	CASSPQGRDTEAFF
.	many	TRBV20-1	TRBJ1-2	TGCAGTGCTAGCCCCCTGCTTAACTATGGCTACACCTTC	CSASPLLNYGYTF
.	.	TRBV12-3/TRBV12-4	TRBJ2-5	TGTGCCAGCAGTTTCACAGGCCAAGAGACCCAGTACTTC	CASSFTGQETQYF
.	many	TRBV5-1	TRBJ2-7	TGCGCCAGCAGCTTGGAGTCAGGATCCTACGAGCAGTACTTC	CASSLESGSYEQYF
.	many	TRBV3-1	TRBJ2-5	TGTGCCAGCAGCCAAGTGTTTTGGGAAGGAGAGACCCAGTACTTC	CASSQVFWEGETQYF
TRBD1	many	TRBV20-1	TRBJ1-4	TGCAGTGCTAGAGATACAGGGGCTGGTGAAAAACTGTTTTTT	CSARDTGAGEKLFF
TRBD2	many	TRBV3-1	TRBJ2-7	TGTGCCAGCAGCCAAGATGGCGGGACTAGAAGCTACGAGCAGTACTTC	CASSQDGGTRSYEQYF
.	many	TRBV12-3/TRBV12-4	TRBJ2-7	TGTGCCAGCAGTTTGAAGACAGGCCAATCCTACGAGCAGTACTTC	CASSLKTGQSYEQYF
TRBD1	many	TRBV5-1	TRBJ2-2	TGCGCCAGCAGCCCTTTTGACAGGGCGGACACCGGGGAGCTGTTTTTT	CASSPFDRADTGELFF
TRBD1	many	TRBV5-1	TRBJ2-7	TGCGCCAGCAGCGCCGGGACAGGGGGCGACGAGCAGTACTTC	CASSAGTGGDEQYF
.	many	TRBV7-9	TRBJ1-4	TGTGCCAGCAGCCTACTCCCGGGAGGTGAAAAACTGTTTTTT	CASSLLPGGEKLFF
.	many	TRBV20-1	TRBJ2-5	TGCAGTGCTTATGAGGACCAGTTCAGTTTC	CSAYEDQFSF
.	few	TRBV4-1	TRBJ2-5	TGCGCCAGCAGCCAAGATGCCCGAAGGGTAGAGACCCAGTACTTC	CASSQDARRVETQYF
TRBD1	.	TRBV11-3	TRBJ2-2	TGTGCCAGCAGCTTTGGTGGGATGTGGGGACAGGGAATTTTGACCGGGGAGCTGTTTTTT	CASSFGGMWGQGILTGELFF
TRBD1	few	TRBV27	TRBJ1-1	TGTGCCAGCAATATAATGGGACAGGGGAACACTGAAGCTTTCTTT	CASNIMGQGNTEAFF
.	many	TRBV9	TRBJ1-2	TGTGCCAGCAGCGAGACAGCCTCGCCATATGGCTACACCTTC	CASSETASPYGYTF
TRBD2	many	TRBV3-1	TRBJ2-7	TGTGCCAGCAGCCAAGAGGAGCGGGGGGGCCACGAGCAGTACTTC	CASSQEERGGHEQYF
TRBD2	.	TRBV3-1	TRBJ2-2	TGTGCCAGCAGCCACCGTGCTGAGCGGGGAATCACCGGGGAGCTGTTTTTT	CASSHRAERGITGELFF
.	many	TRBV20-1	TRBJ1-1	TGCAGTGCTAGAAAACCCCAGGGCTTTCAAGCTTTCTTT	CSARKPQGFQAFF
TRBD1	many	TRBV15	TRBJ1-4	TGTGCCACCTCTCAGGGGGACAGGGCAACTAATGAAAAACTGTTTTTT	CATSQGDRATNEKLFF
.	many	TRBV20-1	TRBJ1-2	TGCAGTGCCCCACCCGGCGGCGCTTTCGCCAACTATGGCTACACCTTC	CSAPPGGAFANYGYTF
.	many	TRBV5-6	TRBJ2-4	TGTGCCAGCAGCTTGGGTTCCGTCAAAAACATTCAGTACTTC	CASSLGSVKNIQYF
TRBD1	many	TRBV20-1	TRBJ1-1	TGCAGTGCTAGAGATCTGACAGGGAGTGAAGCTTTCTTT	CSARDLTGSEAFF
.	medium-sized	TRBV20-1	TRBJ2-5	TGCAGTGCTAGCGTCGGAGGTGGGGAGACCCAGTACTTC	CSASVGGGETQYF
.	medium-sized	TRBV5-1	TRBJ1-1	TGCGCCAGCAGCTTGACCGGGACGGGAGGGACTGAAGCTTTCTTT	CASSLTGTGGTEAFF
TRBD1	many	TRBV5-1	TRBJ1-1	TGCGCCAGCAGCGCCGGACAGGGCTATGAAGCTTTCTTT	CASSAGQGYEAFF
.	many	TRBV10-3	TRBJ1-2	TGTGCCATCGCGGCAGGGTATGGCTACACCTTC	CAIAAGYGYTF
.	many	TRBV18	TRBJ1-4	TGTGCCAGCTCACGGGATTACAGGGATGAAAAACTGTTTTTT	CASSRDYRDEKLFF
.	many	TRBV5-1	TRBJ2-3	TGCGCCAGCAGCTTCAAATGGCGGCCGGGTGGCACAGATACGCAGTATTTT	CASSFKWRPGGTDTQYF
TRBD2	many	TRBV5-1	TRBJ2-3	TGCGCCAGCAGCCCTAGCGGGGGTACAGATACGCAGTATTTT	CASSPSGGTDTQYF
TRBD1	many	TRBV5-1	TRBJ2-7	TGCGCCAGCAGCTTTCTTTTGGGACAGGGGGCAGACGAGCAGTACTTC	CASSFLLGQGADEQYF
.	many	TRBV4-3	TRBJ1-4	TGCGCCAGCAGCCAAGGGGCGGGTACAGGAAATGAAAAACTGTTTTTT	CASSQGAGTGNEKLFF
.	many	TRBV29-1	TRBJ2-7	TGCAGCGTTGAAGATGGTCGGACCTACGAGCAGTACTTC	CSVEDGRTYEQYF
.	many	TRBV10-3	TRBJ1-1	TGTGCCATCAGTGACAATTCCCTATCCACAAACACTGAAGCTTTCTTT	CAISDNSLSTNTEAFF
.	.	TRBV7-8	TRBJ2-1	TGTGCCAGCAGCTTAGGGTATTCTAGATACAATGAGCAGTTCTTC	CASSLGYSRYNEQFF
.	many	TRBV7-8	TRBJ2-4	TGTGCCAGCAGCCCCGGGACGTACCTAGCCAAAAACATTCAGTACTTC	CASSPGTYLAKNIQYF
.	many	TRBV20-1	TRBJ1-6	TGCAGTGCTACGAGATCCGGTTCACCCCTCCACTTT	CSATRSGSPLHF
TRBD1	many	TRBV12-3/TRBV12-4	TRBJ2-1	TGTGCCAGCCTAGGGGGGGTGGGCAGACAGGGGGCGCGGGATGAGCAGTTCTTC	CASLGGVGRQGARDEQFF
TRBD1	many	TRBV5-1	TRBJ2-7	TGCGCCAGCAGCCCAGACAGGGGGGACTACGAGCAGTACTTC	CASSPDRGDYEQYF
.	.	TRBV28	TRBJ2-7	TGTGCCAGCAGTTTAGTGGAATTCACTCTCTACGAGCAGTACTTC	CASSLVEFTLYEQYF
TRBD1	many	TRBV5-1	TRBJ1-1	TGCGCCAGCAGCCCCTCTGGACAGGGTAACACTGAAGCTTTCTTT	CASSPSGQGNTEAFF
.	.	TRBV18	TRBJ2-5	TGTGCCAGCCCACTCGACCAGGGCCTTGAGACCCAGTACTTC	CASPLDQGLETQYF
TRBD2	.	TRBV6-6	TRBJ2-7	TGTGCCAGCAGATTCTTTAAAGCGGGGAGCTCCTACGAGCAGTACTTC	CASRFFKAGSSYEQYF
.	many	TRBV6-5	TRBJ2-2	TGTGCCAGCAGTACCCACAGCGCCGGGGAGCTGTTTTTT	CASSTHSAGELFF
.	many	TRBV6-2/TRBV6-3	TRBJ2-7	TGTGCCAGCAGTTCGTGGGGCGCTTCCTACGAGCAGTACTTC	CASSSWGASYEQYF
.	many	TRBV7-9	TRBJ2-7	TGTGCCAGCAGCTTAGGGCCCGGGGCTCTGGAGCAGTACTTC	CASSLGPGALEQYF
TRBD2	many	TRBV5-1	TRBJ2-2	TGCGCCAGCAGCTTTTTAGCGGGGGCCAACACCGGGGAGCTGTTTTTT	CASSFLAGANTGELFF
.	.	TRBV11-3	TRBJ2-3	TGTGCCAGCAGCCCCGGGACATCTGGAGCAGATACGCAGTATTTT	CASSPGTSGADTQYF
.	many	TRBV7-2	TRBJ2-4	TGTGCCAGCAGCTTAGCGAGTGGAGCTCTTAACATTCAGTACTTC	CASSLASGALNIQYF
.	many	TRBV7-2	TRBJ1-5	TGTGCCAGCAGCTTAGTTGAAGACCGCTATCAGCCCCAGCATTTT	CASSLVEDRYQPQHF
.	many	TRBV29-1	TRBJ2-7	TGCAGCGTGTCCCGTAGCCGTTCCTCCTACGAGCAGTACTTC	CSVSRSRSSYEQYF
.	many	TRBV6-5	TRBJ1-5	TGTGCCAGCAGTTACTCGGGGGGGGCAGACAATCAGCCCCAGCATTTT	CASSYSGGADNQPQHF
.	many	TRBV5-1	TRBJ2-3	TGCGCTATTGGATGCAGACAAAAGTCTAGCACAGATACGCAGTATTTT	CAIGCRQKSSTDTQYF